The source of this TCR beta chain is a study of shared T cell receptors in the human thymus. Clones were sequenced by immunoSEQ multiplex PCR, and TCRdb holds only the in-frame ones, with some missing. The table records about 400,000 clones, 95% of them present only once. Germline assignment: CDR1 SEHNR and CDR2 FQNEAQ (reference sequence). V lost 3 bases to trimming and J lost 5 bases, with 5 bases between them. This CDR3 has 12 residues. What was sequenced was thymocytes. The V gene is TRBV7-9, the J gene TRBJ1-5; D is ambiguous. The sequence came from a human donor. The DNA for the CDR3 is TGTGCCAGCAGCTTTATACATCAGCCCCAGCATTTT. This codes for CASSFIHQPQHF. The whole variable domain, filled in from reference TRBV7-9 and TRBJ1-5, reads DTGVSQNPRHKITKRGQNVTFRCDPISEHNRLYWYRQTLGQGPEFLTYFQNEAQLEKSRLLSDRFSAERPKGSFSTLEIQRTEQGDSAMYLCASSFIHQPQHFGDGTRLSIL.